This T cell receptor (beta chain) was retrieved from a study of T-cell reconstitution after alpha-beta-depleted transplantation in children. Germline-derived CDR1 and CDR2 are DFQATT and SNEGSKA (reference sequence). V was shortened by 1 base and J by 2 bases, with 17 bases between the two germline ends. This CDR3 comprises 16 residues. Worth noting for this clonotype: Its antigen is undetermined.

Study findings and constraints: There were reportedly several hundred expanded graft clones from which alpha-beta T cells came about two months after transplant. It was surviving recipient T cells and thymic progenitors that gave some patients high TCRbeta diversity at day 60. T-cell counts and diversity at one year post-transplant came mainly from newly produced T cells.

Unique molecular identifiers were used to barcode this TCRbeta library. TCRdb used MiXCR to reprocess the PCR reads, holding one entry per CDR3 protein. The repertoire holds 450,000 to 550,000 distinct CDR3 sequences, with roughly 10% as singletons. The chain joins TRBV20-1 to TRBJ2-5, with D maybe TRBD1 (8 bases). Source: PBMCs, mostly from graft donor cells, taken 180 days after TCRalphabeta/CD19-depleted stem cell transplant. The receptor was derived from a female patient aged 2 to 10 who had a stem cell transplant for aplastic anemia, so the T cells may come from the graft donor. CDR3 sequence (DNA): TGCAGTGCTAGAGTGGGGGGGCAGGGGGCGCAAGAGACCCAGTACTTC. Its protein is CSARVGGQGAQETQYF.